This entry concerns a single T cell receptor beta chain. Original data processing: Scientists estimated how many nucleated cells there were by amplifying reference gene primers. Libraries were prepared by immunoSEQ multiplex PCR; TCRdb keeps only in-frame clonotypes and omits some of them. That table supplies the V and J calls and clone size; D and trimming were determined from the DNA. The profile covers around 200,000 clones, with about 86% appearing a single time and roughly 2.2% taken by the ten largest. This sample is drawn from a study of blood T cell repertoires in COVID-19. About the research overall: The study drew acute and convalescent COVID-19 samples from the United States, Italy and Spain. T cells, B-cell-depleted T cells, or PBMCs provided the cDNA or gDNA that served as material.

The V gene's germline CDR1 is SGHKS and CDR2 YYEKEE (reference sequence). V lost 0 bases to trimming and J lost 8 bases, with 17 bases between them. This CDR3 contains 15 residues. The J gene is TRBJ1-2, the V gene TRBV5-5; D may be TRBD1 (5 bases). Source material: peripheral blood. The sequence was collected from a woman between 50 and 59 years old with acute or convalescent COVID-19. CDR3 DNA sequence: TGTGCCAGCAGCTTGGGCCCGGCAGGGAATAAGGGCTACACCTTC. Translated: CASSLGPAGNKGYTF.